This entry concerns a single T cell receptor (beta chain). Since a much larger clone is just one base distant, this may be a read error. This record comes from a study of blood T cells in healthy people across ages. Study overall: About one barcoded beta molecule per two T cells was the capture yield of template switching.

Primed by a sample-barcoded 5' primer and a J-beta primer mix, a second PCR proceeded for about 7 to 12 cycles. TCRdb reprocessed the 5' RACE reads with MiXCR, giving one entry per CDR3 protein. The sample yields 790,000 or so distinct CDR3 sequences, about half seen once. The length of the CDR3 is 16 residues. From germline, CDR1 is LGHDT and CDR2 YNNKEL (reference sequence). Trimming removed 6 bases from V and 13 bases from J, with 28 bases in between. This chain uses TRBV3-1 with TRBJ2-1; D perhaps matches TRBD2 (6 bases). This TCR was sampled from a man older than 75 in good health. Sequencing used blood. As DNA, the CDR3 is TGTGCCAGCAGTACGTCCTCGGGACTCCCGCCAGAGACCCAGTTCTTC. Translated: CASSTSSGLPPETQFF.